The 19 T cell receptor beta chains in this list originate from one sample, sequenced in a study of blood T cell repertoires in COVID-19. Here immunoSEQ multiplex PCR was the method, and the copy in TCRdb shows in-frame clones only, minus some. The sample holds around 300,000 clones; 86% are singletons and the top ten take 3%. Sequencing input: peripheral blood. The receptors were gathered from a woman aged 25 to 39 with active or convalescent COVID-19.

The chain combines TRBV16 with TRBJ2-4; weak D call: TRBD1 (6 bases). The germline V gene encodes CDR1 KGHSY and CDR2 FQNENV. The germline V and J ends were trimmed by 7 bases and 0 bases, with 10 bases remaining between them. The CDR3 is made up of 14 amino acids. As DNA, the CDR3 is TGTGCCAGCACCGAGGACAGAGCCAAAAACATTCAGTACTTC. Residues: CASTEDRAKNIQYF.

This chain joins TRBV5-4 and TRBJ2-6; the match to TRBD2 covers 7 bases. The length of the CDR3 is 16 residues. Germline assignment: CDR1 SGHNT and CDR2 YYREEE (reference sequence). With 0 bases clipped from V and 2 bases from J, the junction kept 2 bases outside the gene matches. CDR3 protein: CASSLGAGAGANVLTF. The CDR3 bases are TGTGCCAGCAGCTTGGGGGCGGGGGCTGGGGCCAACGTCCTGACTTTC.

The gene calls are TRBV19 and TRBJ2-2, with TRBD1 identical over 9 bases. J gave up 10 bases and V 2 bases, and 8 bases lay outside the gene matches. CDR3 length: 15 amino acids. CDR1 is LNHDA and CDR2 is SQIVND in the germline V gene (reference sequence). Here the CDR3 DNA reads TGTGCCAGTAGTATAAGGGACAGGGTATTCCCGGAGCTGTTTTTT. Its protein is CASSIRDRVFPELFF.

J is TRBJ1-2 and V is TRBV28; D gene ambiguous. V lost 9 bases to trimming and J lost 4 bases, with 15 bases between them. CDR1 is MDHEN and CDR2 is SYDVKM in the germline V gene. The CDR3 is made up of 13 amino acids. DNA of the CDR3: TGTGCCAGTGCTAAGCGGACCGGCTATGGCTACACCTTC. It encodes CASAKRTGYGYTF.

The chain uses TRBV6-1 and TRBJ2-5; 12 positions match TRBD2. The CDR3 runs to 14 residues. Germline trimming cut 6 bases from V and 2 bases from J; bases unmatched to any gene: 1. The germline gives CDR1 MNHNS, CDR2 SASEGT. As DNA, the CDR3 is TGTGCCAGCAGAACTAGCGGGGGGCAAGAGACCCAGTACTTC. Amino acid sequence: CASRTSGGQETQYF.

The rearrangement uses TRBV6-5 and TRBJ1-6; D remains ambiguous. The V end was cut by 6 bases, the J end by 7 bases, with 7 bases between. The CDR3 runs to 12 residues. Per germline, CDR1 MNHEY and CDR2 SVGAGI. The CDR3 region has the DNA TGTGCCAGCAGCCTGCAGAATTCACCCCTCCACTTT. It translates to CASSLQNSPLHF.

This chain uses TRBV27 with TRBJ1-5; D uncertain. The V end was cut by 7 bases, the J end by 6 bases, with 31 bases between. The V gene's germline CDR1 is MNHEY and CDR2 SMNVEV (reference sequence). The CDR3 runs to 19 residues. CDR3 sequence reads: CASILSRRNPARGSQPQHF. DNA of the CDR3: TGTGCCAGCATCCTATCCCGGCGAAATCCTGCGCGGGGAAGTCAGCCCCAGCATTTT.

This chain joins TRBV4-2 and TRBJ2-1, with 13 bases matching TRBD2. There are 18 residues in the CDR3. The trim removed 4 bases at V and 5 bases at J, leaving 11 bases unmatched. The germline CDR1 and CDR2 sequences are LGHNA and YNFKEQ. The CDR3 here is CASSPSVGLAGDHNEQFF. The CDR3 DNA reads TGTGCCAGCAGCCCAAGCGTCGGACTAGCGGGGGATCACAATGAGCAGTTCTTC.

CDR3 sequence (DNA): TGTGCCACCAGTGACCCAGGACAGGGGGTCACAGATACGCAGTATTTT. Translation gives CATSDPGQGVTDTQYF. The chain links TRBV24-1 to TRBJ2-3, with 10 bases lining up with TRBD1. Germline assignment: CDR1 KGHDR and CDR2 SFDVKD. The J segment lost 2 bases and the V segment lost 4 bases, leaving 5 bases of the junction unmatched. CDR3 length equals 16 residues.

The V and J genes are TRBV7-3 and TRBJ1-1; no reliable D call. V was shortened by 4 bases and J by 1 base, with 10 bases between the two germline ends. The germline gives CDR1 SGHTA, CDR2 FQGTGA. CDR3 length: 14 residues. This chain's CDR3 is CASSSNPGNTEAFF. The CDR3, as DNA: TGTGCCAGCAGCTCCAACCCCGGGAACACTGAAGCTTTCTTT.

The chain employs TRBV28 and TRBJ1-2; 7 bases align to TRBD1. This CDR3 has 11 residues. Trimming cost V 10 bases and J 4 bases; bases outside gene matches: 3. Germline values: CDR1 MDHEN, CDR2 SYDVKM. The CDR3: CATGTAYGYTF. CDR3 coding DNA: TGTGCCACCGGGACAGCCTATGGCTACACCTTC.

The V gene is TRBV7-2, the J gene TRBJ2-2, with 9 bases lining up with TRBD2. CDR1 is SGHTA and CDR2 is FQGNSA in the germline V gene. Unmatched junction bases numbered 7, after V lost 5 bases and J lost 3 bases. The CDR3 contains 16 residues. CDR3 sequence reads: CASSRSSGADTGELFF. The CDR3, as DNA: TGTGCCAGCAGCCGCTCTAGCGGGGCGGACACCGGGGAGCTGTTTTTT.

This clone occurred once. The chain joins TRBV18 to TRBJ1-2; D perhaps matches TRBD1 (5 bases). Trimming shortened V by 0 bases and J by 0 bases, and 11 bases separated the two germline ends. Germline V lookup: CDR1 KGHSH, CDR2 LQKENI. The CDR3 extends over 16 amino acids. CDR3 nucleotide sequence: TGTGCCAGCTCACCACCGTCGGGGGGGGCTAACTATGGCTACACCTTC. It specifies CASSPPSGGANYGYTF. The whole variable domain, filled in from reference TRBV18 and TRBJ1-2, reads NAGVMQNPRHLVRRRGQEARLRCSPMKGHSHVYWYRQLPEEGLKFMVYLQKENIIDESGMPKERFSAEFPKEGPSILRIQQVVRGDSAAYFCASSPPSGGANYGYTFGSGTRLTVV.

Only one count was recorded for this clone. The V gene is TRBV10-3, the J gene TRBJ1-4, with D unclear. Germline V lookup: CDR1 ENHRY, CDR2 SYGVKD. V lost 6 bases to trimming and J lost 7 bases, with 12 bases between them. This CDR3 has 13 amino acids. CDR3 DNA: TGTGCCATCAGCTTGGCCCTTCGTGAAAAACTGTTTTTT. It is translated as CAISLALREKLFF.

This chain uses TRBV12-3 or TRBV12-4 with TRBJ2-1, with D perhaps matching TRBD1 (5 bases). The CDR3 totals 11 residues. V lost 3 bases and J lost 15, with 12 bases in between. The CDR3 nucleotides read TGTGCCAGCAGTTTGTCAGGGCAGGTGTTCTTC. Translated, it gives CASSLSGQVFF.

The J gene is TRBJ2-6, the V gene TRBV7-8, with D possibly being TRBD1 (6 bases). This CDR3 has 18 amino acids. V was clipped by 2 bases and J by 0 bases, with 14 bases between them. Germline-derived CDR1 and CDR2 are SGHVS and FQNEAQ. CDR3 in DNA: TGTGCCAGCAGCTTAAGGGCACAGGGAACCTCTGGGGCCAACGTCCTGACTTTC. Protein sequence: CASSLRAQGTSGANVLTF.

This rearrangement joins TRBV7-6 to TRBJ2-2, with 8 nucleotides matching TRBD2. The CDR3 is 16 residues long. The germline V gene encodes CDR1 SGHVS and CDR2 FNYEAQ. V shed 2 bases, J shed 3 bases, and the junction held 5 bases outside the gene matches. The DNA of the CDR3 is TGTGCCAGCAGCTTACGGGGGGGCCTGGACACCGGGGAGCTGTTTTTT. It translates to CASSLRGGLDTGELFF.

The chain employs TRBV3-1 (or the pseudogene TRBV3-2) and TRBJ2-1, with 14 bases that match TRBD2. The CDR3 is 19 amino acids. From germline, CDR1 is LGHDT and CDR2 YNNKEL (reference sequence). V dropped 4 bases and J dropped 4; count of bases not matched to a gene: 12. The CDR3 spells CASSRSKSTSGGGYNEQFF. In nucleotides, the CDR3 is TGTGCCAGCAGCCGTTCGAAATCGACTAGCGGGGGGGGATACAATGAGCAGTTCTTC.

This chain connects TRBV6-6 to TRBJ2-3; 9 bases fit TRBD2. The CDR3 has 15 residues. Germline assignment: CDR1 MNHNY and CDR2 SVGAGI (reference sequence). With 8 bases clipped from V and 5 bases from J, the junction kept 11 bases outside the gene matches. The CDR3 coding sequence is TGTGCCAGCCACGAGGCGGGGGGGCACGGAGATACGCAGTATTTT. Translation: CASHEAGGHGDTQYF.